These T cell receptor beta chains were read from a single sample in a study of shared clonotypes between healthy human individuals. The repertoire was sequenced with immunoSEQ multiplex PCR; TCRdb's copy has only in-frame clones and lacks some. The table lists 900,000 to 1,200,000 clones, approximately 80% of them singletons. Sequenced input: memory CD4+ T cells from PBMCs. All receptors come from a man between 18 and 29 years old in good health. Some clones in this sample may be carry-over from other donors' samples. The CDR3 runs from the conserved cysteine through the conserved F or W. The D gene is left open where the match is weak. Not all rows give a size; the values are once, few, many and, for expanded clones, a class.

CDR3 protein: CASSSTSLIRTYEQYF; CDR3 DNA: TGTGCCAGCAGTAGCACTAGCCTCATAAGGACCTACGAGCAGTACTTC; V gene: TRBV28; D gene: .; clone size: .; J gene: TRBJ2-7
CDR3 protein: CASSLGAQLADYEQYF; CDR3 DNA: TGTGCCAGCAGCTTAGGGGCCCAGCTAGCAGACTACGAGCAGTACTTC; V gene: TRBV7-2; D gene: .; clone size: .; J gene: TRBJ2-7
CDR3 protein: CASSQRGAGSPLHF; CDR3 DNA: TGTGCCAGCTCCCAACGGGGCGCGGGCTCACCCCTCCACTTT; V gene: TRBV27; D gene: .; clone size: .; J gene: TRBJ1-6
CDR3 protein: CASSLPPGDRETQYF; CDR3 DNA: TGTGCCAGCAGCCTCCCCCCAGGGGATCGAGAGACCCAGTACTTC; V gene: TRBV5-8; D gene: .; clone size: .; J gene: TRBJ2-5
CDR3 protein: CASSLRRSALNTEAFF; CDR3 DNA: TGTGCCAGCAGTTTAAGGCGCTCGGCCCTAAACACTGAAGCTTTCTTT; V gene: TRBV28; D gene: .; clone size: .; J gene: TRBJ1-1
CDR3 protein: CASSSSGEQDTQYF; CDR3 DNA: TGTGCCAGCAGTTCTAGCGGGGAGCAAGATACGCAGTATTTT; V gene: TRBV6-6; D gene: TRBD2; clone size: .; J gene: TRBJ2-3
CDR3 protein: CAWSVGLGYNEQFF; CDR3 DNA: TGTGCCTGGAGTGTAGGTCTAGGTTACAATGAGCAGTTCTTC; V gene: TRBV30; D gene: .; clone size: .; J gene: TRBJ2-1
CDR3 protein: CASSTYATNEKLFF; CDR3 DNA: TGTGCCAGTAGTACGTATGCAACTAATGAAAAACTGTTTTTT; V gene: TRBV19; D gene: .; clone size: .; J gene: TRBJ1-4
CDR3 protein: CASSIGGAGGRETQYF; CDR3 DNA: TGTGCCAGTAGTATTGGCGGAGCGGGAGGGAGGGAGACCCAGTACTTC; V gene: TRBV19; D gene: TRBD2; clone size: .; J gene: TRBJ2-5
CDR3 protein: CASSWRETRYSEQYF; CDR3 DNA: TGTGCCAGCAGTTGGCGGGAGACCCGGTACAGCGAGCAGTACTTC; V gene: TRBV28; D gene: TRBD2; clone size: .; J gene: TRBJ2-7
CDR3 protein: CASSLRDSVFNEQFF; CDR3 DNA: TGTGCCAGCAGCCTCCGGGACAGTGTATTTAATGAGCAGTTCTTC; V gene: TRBV14; D gene: TRBD1; clone size: few; J gene: TRBJ2-1
CDR3 protein: CASSTPRGSTDTQYF; CDR3 DNA: TGTGCCAGCAGTACCCCGAGAGGTAGCACAGATACGCAGTATTTT; V gene: TRBV28; D gene: .; clone size: .; J gene: TRBJ2-3
CDR3 protein: CASSSWSGSYEQYF; CDR3 DNA: TGTGCCAGCAGCTCTTGGAGTGGTTCCTACGAGCAGTACTTC; V gene: TRBV7-8; D gene: .; clone size: .; J gene: TRBJ2-7
CDR3 protein: CASSDWAPYEQYF; CDR3 DNA: TGTGCCAGCAGTGATTGGGCCCCCTACGAGCAGTACTTC; V gene: TRBV6-1; D gene: .; clone size: .; J gene: TRBJ2-7
CDR3 protein: CASSLQGAWSGYTF; CDR3 DNA: TGCGCCAGCAGCTTACAGGGGGCCTGGAGTGGCTACACCTTC; V gene: TRBV5-1; D gene: TRBD1; clone size: once; J gene: TRBJ1-2
CDR3 protein: CASSYSRGAQPQHF; CDR3 DNA: TGTGCCAGCAGTTACTCCAGGGGGGCTCAGCCCCAGCATTTT; V gene: TRBV6-5; D gene: TRBD1; clone size: few; J gene: TRBJ1-5
CDR3 protein: CASSRTVYGYTF; CDR3 DNA: TGTGCCAGCAGTCGGACGGTCTATGGCTACACCTTC; V gene: TRBV6-1; D gene: .; clone size: few; J gene: TRBJ1-2
CDR3 protein: CASRVSGTLYEQYF; CDR3 DNA: TGTGCCAGCAGGGTCAGCGGGACTCTCTACGAGCAGTACTTC; V gene: TRBV28; D gene: TRBD2; clone size: .; J gene: TRBJ2-7
CDR3 protein: CASSPDPYQETQYF; CDR3 DNA: TGTGCCAGCAGCCCGGACCCGTACCAAGAGACCCAGTACTTC; V gene: TRBV5-6; D gene: .; clone size: .; J gene: TRBJ2-5
CDR3 protein: CASRGTPPETQYF; CDR3 DNA: TGTGCCAGCAGGGGGACACCCCCAGAGACCCAGTACTTC; V gene: TRBV25-1; D gene: .; clone size: few; J gene: TRBJ2-5
CDR3 protein: CASKSGIRYEQYF; CDR3 DNA: TGTGCCAGCAAATCCGGGATCCGTTACGAGCAGTACTTC; V gene: TRBV28; D gene: .; clone size: .; J gene: TRBJ2-7
CDR3 protein: CASSQDRGPRGDTQYF; CDR3 DNA: TGCGCCAGCAGCCAAGATAGAGGGCCAAGGGGAGATACGCAGTATTTT; V gene: TRBV4-1; D gene: .; clone size: .; J gene: TRBJ2-3
CDR3 protein: CASTLSDGANVLTF; CDR3 DNA: TGTGCCAGTACCCTTAGTGATGGGGCCAACGTCCTGACTTTC; V gene: TRBV19; D gene: .; clone size: once; J gene: TRBJ2-6
CDR3 protein: CASSLGKTSTLGEQFF; CDR3 DNA: TGCGCCAGCAGCTTGGGGAAAACTAGTACCCTCGGTGAGCAGTTCTTC; V gene: TRBV5-1; D gene: .; clone size: .; J gene: TRBJ2-1
CDR3 protein: CASSQTGGFEQYF; CDR3 DNA: TGTGCCAGCTCCCAAACAGGGGGTTTCGAGCAGTACTTC; V gene: TRBV28; D gene: TRBD1; clone size: .; J gene: TRBJ2-7
CDR3 protein: CAATRTGQEAFF; CDR3 DNA: TGTGCCGCCACGCGAACGGGACAGGAAGCTTTCTTT; V gene: TRBV6-6; D gene: TRBD1; clone size: .; J gene: TRBJ1-1
CDR3 protein: CASSPRPLGTSGRLNEQFF; CDR3 DNA: TGTGCCAGCAGCCCCAGGCCCCTCGGGACTAGCGGGCGCCTAAATGAGCAGTTCTTC; V gene: TRBV11-2; D gene: TRBD2; clone size: few; J gene: TRBJ2-1
CDR3 protein: CASSQPGGGRAANEQFF; CDR3 DNA: TGCGCCAGCAGCCAACCCGGGGGCGGGAGGGCCGCCAATGAGCAGTTCTTC; V gene: TRBV4-1; D gene: TRBD2; clone size: .; J gene: TRBJ2-1
CDR3 protein: CASSVLAAPYNEQFF; CDR3 DNA: TGTGCCAGCAGCGTACTAGCGGCCCCCTACAATGAGCAGTTCTTC; V gene: TRBV7-3; D gene: TRBD2; clone size: .; J gene: TRBJ2-1
CDR3 protein: CASSVGGAGKLFF; CDR3 DNA: TGTGCCAGCAGCGTAGGTGGGGCGGGTAAACTGTTTTTT; V gene: TRBV9; D gene: .; clone size: .; J gene: TRBJ1-4
CDR3 protein: CASSLGQGDNEQFF; CDR3 DNA: TGTGCCAGCAGTCTCGGACAGGGAGACAATGAGCAGTTCTTC; V gene: TRBV6-6; D gene: TRBD1; clone size: .; J gene: TRBJ2-1
CDR3 protein: CAISESVNRNYGYTF; CDR3 DNA: TGTGCCATCAGTGAGTCGGTGAACAGAAACTATGGCTACACCTTC; V gene: TRBV10-3; D gene: .; clone size: .; J gene: TRBJ1-2
CDR3 protein: CASSQGQGNPYEQYF; CDR3 DNA: TGTGCCAGCAGCCAAGGCCAGGGGAACCCCTACGAGCAGTACTTC; V gene: TRBV4-2; D gene: .; clone size: .; J gene: TRBJ2-7
CDR3 protein: CAWSVQGDQPQHF; CDR3 DNA: TGTGCCTGGAGTGTACAGGGTGATCAGCCCCAGCATTTT; V gene: TRBV30; D gene: .; clone size: few; J gene: TRBJ1-5
CDR3 protein: CASSPPTDYEQYF; CDR3 DNA: TGTGCCAGCTCACCACCCACGGATTACGAGCAGTACTTC; V gene: TRBV18; D gene: .; clone size: .; J gene: TRBJ2-7
CDR3 protein: CASRIGGYEQYF; CDR3 DNA: TGTGCCAGCAGAATCGGGGGCTACGAGCAGTACTTC; V gene: TRBV7-2; D gene: .; clone size: .; J gene: TRBJ2-7
CDR3 protein: CASSPGGGNQPQHF; CDR3 DNA: TGTGCCAGCAGCCCTGGGGGTGGCAATCAGCCCCAGCATTTT; V gene: TRBV7-9; D gene: .; clone size: many; J gene: TRBJ1-5
CDR3 protein: CASRPGQGLEQYF; CDR3 DNA: TGTGCCAGCAGGCCCGGACAGGGCCTCGAGCAGTACTTC; V gene: TRBV2; D gene: TRBD1; clone size: .; J gene: TRBJ2-7
CDR3 protein: CATSRYQGGYEQYF; CDR3 DNA: TGTGCCACCAGCAGATATCAGGGAGGGTACGAGCAGTACTTC; V gene: TRBV15; D gene: TRBD2; clone size: .; J gene: TRBJ2-7
CDR3 protein: CASSLNSYTEAFF; CDR3 DNA: TGTGCCAGCAGTTTAAATTCTTACACTGAAGCTTTCTTT; V gene: TRBV27; D gene: .; clone size: .; J gene: TRBJ1-1
CDR3 protein: CASNSQRRGATEAFF; CDR3 DNA: TGTGCCAGCAATTCCCAGAGGAGGGGGGCCACTGAAGCTTTCTTT; V gene: TRBV6-1; D gene: .; clone size: .; J gene: TRBJ1-1
CDR3 protein: CASTYGLAGGAGELFF; CDR3 DNA: TGTGCCAGCACCTACGGACTAGCGGGAGGGGCCGGGGAGCTGTTTTTT; V gene: TRBV28; D gene: TRBD2; clone size: .; J gene: TRBJ2-2
CDR3 protein: CASSLYGPGETQYF; CDR3 DNA: TGTGCCAGCAGCTTGTACGGGCCGGGGGAGACCCAGTACTTC; V gene: TRBV7-3; D gene: .; clone size: few; J gene: TRBJ2-5
CDR3 protein: CASTPPSNTGELFF; CDR3 DNA: TGTGCCTCCACCCCCCCCAGTAACACCGGGGAGCTGTTTTTT; V gene: TRBV7-9; D gene: .; clone size: many; J gene: TRBJ2-2
CDR3 protein: CASSLHEPGTSGNQETQYF; CDR3 DNA: TGTGCCAGCAGCCTGCATGAACCCGGGACTAGCGGTAACCAAGAGACCCAGTACTTC; V gene: TRBV7-6; D gene: TRBD2; clone size: .; J gene: TRBJ2-5
CDR3 protein: CASSVPRTVYGYTF; CDR3 DNA: TGTGCCAGCAGCGTCCCAAGGACAGTCTATGGCTACACCTTC; V gene: TRBV21-1; D gene: .; clone size: .; J gene: TRBJ1-2
CDR3 protein: CASSLSGTDTQYF; CDR3 DNA: TGTGCCAGCAGCTTAAGTGGCACAGATACGCAGTATTTT; V gene: TRBV11-3; D gene: .; clone size: .; J gene: TRBJ2-3
CDR3 protein: CASRAGGGNTIYF; CDR3 DNA: TGTGCCAGCAGGGCCGGGGGGGGAAACACCATATATTTT; V gene: TRBV2; D gene: .; clone size: .; J gene: TRBJ1-3
CDR3 protein: CASSQSRSGVNEQFF; CDR3 DNA: TGCGCCAGCAGTCAGTCAAGGTCGGGGGTCAATGAGCAGTTCTTC; V gene: TRBV10-1; D gene: .; clone size: .; J gene: TRBJ2-1
CDR3 protein: CASSLETGRGYEQYF; CDR3 DNA: TGCGCCAGCAGCTTGGAGACAGGAAGGGGCTACGAGCAGTACTTC; V gene: TRBV5-1; D gene: .; clone size: .; J gene: TRBJ2-7
CDR3 protein: CAIRSGTGGGTPETQYF; CDR3 DNA: TGTGCCATCCGCTCCGGGACAGGGGGCGGGACACCGGAGACCCAGTACTTC; V gene: TRBV10-3; D gene: TRBD1; clone size: .; J gene: TRBJ2-5
CDR3 protein: CASSLEGGSNQPQHF; CDR3 DNA: TGCGCCAGCAGCTTGGAAGGCGGGAGCAATCAGCCCCAGCATTTT; V gene: TRBV5-1; D gene: .; clone size: once; J gene: TRBJ1-5
CDR3 protein: CASSPQRPQETQYF; CDR3 DNA: TGTGCCAGTAGTCCTCAGCGGCCCCAAGAGACCCAGTACTTC; V gene: TRBV19; D gene: .; clone size: many; J gene: TRBJ2-5
CDR3 protein: CASSRDIYNEQFF; CDR3 DNA: TGTGCCAGCAGCCGGGACATCTACAATGAGCAGTTCTTC; V gene: TRBV2; D gene: .; clone size: .; J gene: TRBJ2-1
CDR3 protein: CASTGGGRATDTQYF; CDR3 DNA: TGTGCCAGCACTGGGGGCGGGAGGGCCACAGATACGCAGTATTTT; V gene: TRBV2; D gene: TRBD2; clone size: .; J gene: TRBJ2-3
CDR3 protein: CASSRQGQETQYF; CDR3 DNA: TGTGCCAGCAGTCGACAGGGCCAAGAGACCCAGTACTTC; V gene: TRBV9; D gene: TRBD1; clone size: .; J gene: TRBJ2-5
CDR3 protein: CASSPPTGNEQFF; CDR3 DNA: TGTGCCAGCAGTCCGCCAACAGGGAATGAGCAGTTCTTC; V gene: TRBV6-5; D gene: .; clone size: .; J gene: TRBJ2-1
CDR3 protein: CASSADPTHYGYTF; CDR3 DNA: TGTGCCAGCAGTGCTGACCCTACCCACTATGGCTACACCTTC; V gene: TRBV28; D gene: .; clone size: .; J gene: TRBJ1-2
CDR3 protein: CASSQGQGPGTQYF; CDR3 DNA: TGCGCCAGCAGCCAGGGGCAGGGGCCGGGGACCCAGTACTTC; V gene: TRBV5-1; D gene: .; clone size: .; J gene: TRBJ2-5
CDR3 protein: CASSFEQALGYGYTF; CDR3 DNA: TGTGCCAGCAGCTTCGAACAGGCCCTGGGCTATGGCTACACCTTC; V gene: TRBV5-6; D gene: .; clone size: few; J gene: TRBJ1-2